The sequence of this TCR beta chain was determined in a study of neoadjuvant nivolumab and ipilimumab in lung cancer. Overall study results and limits: Only two of four nivolumab-treated tumors gained richness and clonality by surgery.

The protocol was immunoSEQ multiplex PCR, while the TCRdb copy is restricted to in-frame clones and leaves out a portion. Of more than 40,000 clones listed, around 89% are singletons. V was pared by 6 bases and J by 8 bases, with 10 bases of the junction left unmatched. The CDR3 totals 14 residues. Germline-derived CDR1 and CDR2 are ENHRY and SYGVKD. Points on this clone: The antigen is undetermined.

This receptor was obtained from an adult with non-small cell lung cancer. Some clones in this sample may be carry-over from other donors' samples. This specimen consisted of blood, obtained before neoadjuvant nivolumab, alone or with ipilimumab. V gene TRBV10-3 combines with J gene TRBJ2-1; 7 bases align to TRBD2. The CDR3 is CAIRTSLNGDEQFF. CDR3 nucleotide sequence: TGTGCCATCAGGACTAGCCTCAACGGCGATGAGCAGTTCTTC.